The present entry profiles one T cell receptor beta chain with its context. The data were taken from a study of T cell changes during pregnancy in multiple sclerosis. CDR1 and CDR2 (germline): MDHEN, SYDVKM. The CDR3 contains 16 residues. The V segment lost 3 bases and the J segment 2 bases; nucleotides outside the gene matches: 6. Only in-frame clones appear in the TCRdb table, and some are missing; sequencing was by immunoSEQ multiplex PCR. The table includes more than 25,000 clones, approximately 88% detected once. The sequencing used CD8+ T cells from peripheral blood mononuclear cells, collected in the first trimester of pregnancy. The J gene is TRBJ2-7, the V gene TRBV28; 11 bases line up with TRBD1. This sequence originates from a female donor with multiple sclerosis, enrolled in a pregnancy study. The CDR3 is CASSLVGTGGPYEQYF. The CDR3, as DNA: TGTGCCAGCAGTTTGGTGGGGACAGGGGGACCCTACGAGCAGTACTTC.